Each of the 30 T cell receptor beta chains below was sequenced from the same sample in a study of blood T cell repertoires in COVID-19. Assay: immunoSEQ multiplex PCR; the TCRdb copy retains only in-frame clones and omits some. The table has 650,000 to 800,000 clones, over 80% seen once; the top ten hold roughly 0.26%. Sequencing was done on a sample of peripheral blood. The receptor source for this set is a woman aged 18 to 35 with acute or convalescent COVID-19.

The V and J genes are TRBV19 and TRBJ2-5; D remains ambiguous. With 0 bases removed from V and 3 bases from J, the gap between germline ends came to 20 bases. The CDR3 has 18 amino acids. Germline CDR1 is LNHDA and CDR2 is SQIVND (reference sequence). CDR3 coding DNA: TGTGCCAGTAGTATAGACCTTGGCACCGCAGGCGAAGAAGAGACCCAGTACTTC. It codes for CASSIDLGTAGEEETQYF. Based on the CDR3 plus reference TRBV19 and TRBJ2-5, the full variable domain is DGGITQSPKYLFRKEGQNVTLSCEQNLNHDAMYWYRQDPGQGLRLIYYSQIVNDFQKGDIAEGYSVSREKKESFPLTVTSAQKNPTAFYLCASSIDLGTAGEEETQYFGPGTRLLVL.

This chain connects TRBV20-1 to TRBJ2-1; possibly TRBD1 for D (5 bases). The CDR3 contains 11 residues. V lost 6 bases to trimming and J lost 10 bases, with 13 bases between them. Looked up from germline, CDR1 is DFQATT and CDR2 is SNEGSKA (reference sequence). CDR3 protein: CSASDRREQFF. The CDR3 coding sequence is TGCAGTGCCTCCGACAGAAGGGAGCAGTTCTTC.

The chain is built from TRBV5-1 and TRBJ1-5, with 9 bases matching TRBD1. The germline V gene has CDR1 SGHRS and CDR2 YFSETQ. Trimming took 0 bases from V and 11 from J; bases not matched to a gene: 15. This CDR3 contains 17 residues. CDR3 amino acids: CASSLAYYRGRGRAQHF. The CDR3 DNA sequence: TGCGCCAGCAGCTTGGCATATTACAGGGGGCGCGGGCGGGCCCAGCATTTT.

The genes are TRBV2 and TRBJ1-4; D not certain. V dropped 10 bases and J dropped 6 bases, with 15 bases sitting between them. This CDR3 contains 13 residues. Germline assignment: CDR1 SNHLY and CDR2 FYNNEI. The CDR3 region has the DNA TGTGCCACCAAGACCGGGTTCGATGAAAAACTGTTTTTT. It specifies CATKTGFDEKLFF.

This clone has only one observation. This chain's CDR3 is CASSDGRGYEQYF. Here the CDR3 DNA reads TGCGCCAGCAGTGACGGCAGGGGCTACGAGCAGTACTTC. The chain combines TRBV10-2 with TRBJ2-7, with a possible D match to TRBD1 (6 bases). The CDR3 length is 13 residues. Trimming removed 3 bases at V and 3 bases at J, with 9 bases between. Germline CDR1 WSHSY, CDR2 SAAADI.

This clone was seen once. This chain links TRBV10-3 with TRBJ2-1, with TRBD1 matching over 8 bases. The junction had 11 bases not matched to a gene; V was cut back by 3 bases and J by 7 bases. This CDR3 contains 16 residues. Germline lookup yields CDR1 ENHRY and CDR2 SYGVKD. DNA of the CDR3: TGTGCCATCAGTGAAGTTCAGAGACAGGGGAGGAATGAGCAGTTCTTC. It is translated as CAISEVQRQGRNEQFF.

The rearrangement uses TRBV27 and TRBJ2-2; D gene ambiguous. V was trimmed by 2 bases and J by 7 bases, leaving 14 bases between them. The germline V gene has CDR1 MNHEY and CDR2 SMNVEV (reference sequence). The CDR3 covers 15 residues. As DNA, the CDR3 is TGTGCCAGCAGTTTAAGTGATGAGTCGCACGGGGAGCTGTTTTTT. As protein: CASSLSDESHGELFF.

V gene TRBV12-5 combines with J gene TRBJ1-5; no firm D call. Between the trimmed V and J ends, which lost 8 bases and 0 bases, there was a span of 8 bases. There are 13 residues in the CDR3. Germline V gives CDR1 LGHNT, CDR2 FRNRAP. In DNA, the CDR3 is TGTGCTAGTACGGGGTATAGCAATCAGCCCCAGCATTTT. Its translation: CASTGYSNQPQHF.

V is TRBV6-6 and J is TRBJ1-6; possible D gene TRBD1, 5 bases. Germline CDR1 MNHNY, CDR2 SVGAGI (reference sequence). The CDR3 has 15 residues. Trimming took off 2 bases at V and 9 bases at J, with 14 bases between the two ends. The CDR3 spells CASSYSNTGGSPLHF. The DNA for the CDR3 is TGTGCCAGCAGTTACAGTAACACCGGGGGTTCACCCCTCCACTTT.

J is TRBJ2-7 and V is TRBV10-1; 9 bases match TRBD1. This CDR3 is built from 11 residues. Germline V gene data show CDR1 as WNHNN and CDR2 as SYGVQD (reference sequence). Trimming at V came to 11 bases and at J to 4 bases, leaving 3 bases not matched to a gene. The CDR3 DNA is TGCGCCGGGGACAGGGTATACGAGCAGTACTTC. Protein sequence: CAGDRVYEQYF.

The gene calls are TRBV12-3 or TRBV12-4 and TRBJ1-2; 7 bases are shared with TRBD1. This CDR3 has 13 amino acids. V lost 5 bases and J lost 8; bases outside the gene matches: 8. This CDR3 reads CASSPLTGRGYTF. CDR3 DNA sequence: TGTGCCAGCAGTCCGCTGACAGGGAGAGGCTACACCTTC.

This clone has a handful of counts. The rearrangement uses TRBV6-2 or TRBV6-3 and TRBJ2-2; D might be TRBD2 (6 bases). Germline values: CDR1 MNHEY, CDR2 SVGEGT. V lost 2 bases to trimming and J lost 8 bases, with 15 bases between them. The CDR3 runs to 15 residues. CDR3 region: CASSYEGRDLGELFF. The DNA for the CDR3 is TGTGCCAGCAGTTACGAGGGTCGGGACTTGGGGGAGCTGTTTTTT.

The chain couples TRBV4-1 to TRBJ1-1; 7 nucleotides agree with TRBD1. The germline V gene encodes CDR1 MGHRA and CDR2 YSYEKL. This CDR3 region has 16 residues. Trimming cost V 3 bases and J 0 bases; bases outside gene matches: 7. The CDR3 here is CASSQESGGVNTEAFF. The CDR3 coding sequence is TGCGCCAGCAGCCAGGAATCAGGGGGAGTGAACACTGAAGCTTTCTTT.

The J gene is TRBJ2-7, the V gene TRBV6-5; 10 bases are a match to TRBD2. V dropped 6 bases and J dropped 5; count of bases not matched to a gene: 10. The CDR3 has 15 residues. CDR1 is MNHEY and CDR2 is SVGAGI in the germline V gene. DNA of the CDR3: TGTGCCAGCAGCCGACTAGCGGGTGGGGAAAACGAGCAGTACTTC. It is translated as CASSRLAGGENEQYF.

V is TRBV5-6 and J is TRBJ2-1; weak D call: TRBD2 (5 bases). Trimming cost V 3 bases and J 4 bases, with 14 bases left between them. This CDR3 comprises 15 residues. From germline, CDR1 is SGHDT and CDR2 YYEEEE. This CDR3 reads CASSWAYGKYNEQFF. DNA of the CDR3: TGTGCCAGCAGCTGGGCTTACGGGAAATACAATGAGCAGTTCTTC.

The chain carries TRBV2 and TRBJ1-2; possibly TRBD1 for D (6 bases). Deletions cut 0 bases from V and 3 bases from J, with 17 bases between. The germline gives CDR1 SNHLY, CDR2 FYNNEI. The CDR3 is 17 amino acids. CDR3 protein: CASSEALRDIGHYGYTF. CDR3 coding DNA: TGTGCCAGCAGTGAAGCGCTTCGGGACATCGGTCACTATGGCTACACCTTC.

The chain links TRBV19 to TRBJ1-2; 8 bases align to TRBD1. Germline CDR1 LNHDA, CDR2 SQIVND (reference sequence). V lost 5 bases, J lost 8 bases, and 10 bases stayed unmatched. The CDR3 has 14 amino acids. CDR3 protein: CASSPWTGLQGYTF. The CDR3 DNA is TGTGCCAGTAGTCCATGGACAGGGTTACAGGGCTACACCTTC.

V usage is TRBV2 and J usage is TRBJ1-5; 8 bases are a match to TRBD1. The junction had 8 bases not matched to a gene; V was cut back by 7 bases and J by 6 bases. CDR3 size: 14 residues. From germline, CDR1 is SNHLY and CDR2 FYNNEI. CDR3 region: CASTTGATSQPQHF. CDR3 sequence (DNA): TGTGCCAGCACGACAGGGGCGACTAGTCAGCCCCAGCATTTT. The complete variable domain, with remaining parts taken from reference TRBV2 and TRBJ1-5, reads EPEVTQTPSHQVTQMGQEVILRCVPISNHLYFYWYRQILGQKVEFLVSFYNNEISEKSEIFDDQFSVERPDGSNFTLKIRSTKLEDSAMYFCASTTGATSQPQHFGDGTRLSIL.

This chain links TRBV19 with TRBJ2-3; D may be TRBD2 (6 bases). V lost 8 bases, J lost 6 bases, and 24 bases lay in between. Per the germline V gene, CDR1 is LNHDA and CDR2 is SQIVND (reference sequence). This CDR3 has 16 residues. DNA of the CDR3: TGTGCCAGTCGCGACTACTATGGAGGGGAGTACGATACGCAGTATTTT. This codes for CASRDYYGGEYDTQYF. Using reference TRBV19 and TRBJ2-3 for the parts outside the CDR3, the full variable domain is DGGITQSPKYLFRKEGQNVTLSCEQNLNHDAMYWYRQDPGQGLRLIYYSQIVNDFQKGDIAEGYSVSREKKESFPLTVTSAQKNPTAFYLCASRDYYGGEYDTQYFGPGTRLTVL.

The chain employs TRBV4-3 and TRBJ2-1; 15 bases are shared with TRBD2. J lost 2 bases, V lost 4 bases, and 3 bases had no gene match. CDR1 is LGHNA and CDR2 is YSLEER in the germline V gene. CDR3 length equals 17 residues. The CDR3: CASSPWTSGGAYNEQFF. CDR3 sequence (DNA): TGCGCCAGCAGCCCGTGGACTAGCGGGGGGGCCTACAATGAGCAGTTCTTC.

V is TRBV18 and J is TRBJ1-2; 9 bases are a match to TRBD1. J gave up 8 bases and V 0 bases, and 10 bases lay outside the gene matches. Germline assignment: CDR1 KGHSH and CDR2 LQKENI. The CDR3 sequence is 16 residues long. In nucleotides, the CDR3 is TGTGCCAGCTCACCACCCCCGGACAGGGGAATAAGAGGCTACACCTTC. Its translation is CASSPPPDRGIRGYTF. Full variable domain (remainder filled in from reference TRBV18 and TRBJ1-2): NAGVMQNPRHLVRRRGQEARLRCSPMKGHSHVYWYRQLPEEGLKFMVYLQKENIIDESGMPKERFSAEFPKEGPSILRIQQVVRGDSAAYFCASSPPPDRGIRGYTFGSGTRLTVV.

This rearrangement joins TRBV7-2 to TRBJ2-3; 15 bases align to TRBD2. CDR3 length: 17 residues. CDR1 and CDR2 (germline): SGHTA, FQGNSA. V gave up 1 base and J gave up 3 bases; unmatched junction bases: 2. CDR3 DNA: TGTGCCAGCAGCTTAGGGACTAGCGGGGGGGGAACAGATACGCAGTATTTT. Protein: CASSLGTSGGGTDTQYF.

The chain is built from TRBV4-3 and TRBJ2-7, with D maybe TRBD1 (5 bases). The V gene's germline CDR1 is LGHNA and CDR2 YSLEER. The CDR3 loop spans 15 amino acids. Between the trimmed V and J ends, which lost 0 bases and 2 bases, there was a span of 11 bases. CDR3 sequence: CASSQESGRAYEQYF. CDR3 DNA: TGCGCCAGCAGCCAAGAGAGTGGCAGGGCCTACGAGCAGTACTTC.

The chain combines TRBV5-1 with TRBJ1-1; D ambiguous. The length of the CDR3 is 15 residues. The germline gives CDR1 SGHRS, CDR2 YFSETQ. V lost 0 bases and J 1 base, leaving 10 bases between the germline ends. DNA for the CDR3: TGCGCCAGCAGCTTGGATCCCACAGCGAACACTGAAGCTTTCTTT. Amino acids: CASSLDPTANTEAFF.

The chain recombines TRBV4-1 with TRBJ2-3, with 8 bases identical to TRBD2. The germline V gene encodes CDR1 MGHRA and CDR2 YSYEKL. V was clipped by 0 bases and J by 5 bases; unmatched bases: 10. The CDR3 runs to 17 residues. The chain's CDR3 is CASSQDIERGKVDTQYF. CDR3 DNA: TGCGCCAGCAGCCAAGATATAGAGCGGGGGAAGGTAGATACGCAGTATTTT.

The chain has TRBV3-1 (or the pseudogene TRBV3-2) and TRBJ2-1; a possible D gene is TRBD2 (6 bases). Trimming removed 2 bases from V and 2 bases from J, with 10 bases in between. From germline, CDR1 is LGHDT and CDR2 YNNKEL (reference sequence). The CDR3 runs to 15 residues. The CDR3, as DNA: TGTGCCAGCAGCCAACAACGGGGGACCTACAATGAGCAGTTCTTC. As protein: CASSQQRGTYNEQFF.

The CDR3: CASSLAGVSTEAFF. CDR3 sequence (DNA): TGTGCCAGCAGCTTAGCAGGGGTCAGCACTGAAGCTTTCTTT. V and J are TRBV11-2 and TRBJ1-1, with D possibly matching TRBD1 (6 bases). V was cut by 1 base and J by 4 bases, with 10 bases left in between. CDR3 size: 14 residues. Per the germline V gene, CDR1 is SGHAT and CDR2 is FQNNGV.

The CDR3 is CASSPAGTEQPQHF. The CDR3 region has the DNA TGTGCCAGCAGCCCCGCGGGGACGGAACAGCCCCAGCATTTT. This chain joins TRBV7-9 and TRBJ1-5; D perhaps matches TRBD1 (5 bases). Germline loops: CDR1 SEHNR, CDR2 FQNEAQ (reference sequence). Trimming stripped 5 bases from V and 7 bases from J, with 15 bases between. This CDR3 region has 14 residues. Variable domain in full (rest from reference TRBV7-9 and TRBJ1-5): DTGVSQNPRHKITKRGQNVTFRCDPISEHNRLYWYRQTLGQGPEFLTYFQNEAQLEKSRLLSDRFSAERPKGSFSTLEIQRTEQGDSAMYLCASSPAGTEQPQHFGDGTRLSIL.

This clone is a singleton in its sample. This chain links TRBV4-3 with TRBJ2-1; TRBD2 aligns across 10 bases. Per germline, CDR1 LGHNA and CDR2 YSLEER. This CDR3 region has 15 residues. V shed 2 bases, J shed 4 bases, and the junction held 2 bases outside the gene matches. Written as DNA, the CDR3 is TGCGCCAGCAGCCAAACTAGCGGGGAGTACAATGAGCAGTTCTTC. Amino acid sequence: CASSQTSGEYNEQFF.

The V gene is TRBV7-8, the J gene TRBJ2-1; perhaps TRBD1 as D (6 bases). The CDR3 covers 15 residues. V lost 0 bases and J lost 4, with 10 bases in between. CDR1 and CDR2 (germline): SGHVS, FQNEAQ. CDR3 protein: CASSLAGARYNEQFF. CDR3 DNA: TGTGCCAGCAGCTTAGCGGGGGCTAGGTACAATGAGCAGTTCTTC. The entire variable domain, with the rest obtained from reference TRBV7-8 and TRBJ2-1, is as follows: GAGVSQSPRYKVAKRGQDVALRCDPISGHVSLFWYQQALGQGPEFLTYFQNEAQLDKSGLPSDRFFAERPEGSVSTLKIQRTQQEDSAVYLCASSLAGARYNEQFFGPGTRLTVL.